Listed here is a single TCR beta chain. Its antigen is still unknown. TCRdb fed the RT-PCR reads into MiXCR, producing one record per CDR3 protein. The table records 560,000 or so distinct CDR3 sequences, 6% to 9% of them present only once. Germline values: CDR1 KGHDR, CDR2 SFDVKD. The CDR3 is made up of 15 amino acids. The V and J ends lost 4 bases and 7 bases, in that order; junction bases with no gene match: 8. The sample belongs to a study of response to subunit inactivated influenza vaccine. General study points: There was a suggestion from the authors that each seasonal influenza vaccination recruits few new T cells.

The chain carries TRBV24-1 and TRBJ2-1, with TRBD1 identical over 8 bases. This TCR was recovered from a man in his fifties or sixties who received an inactivated influenza vaccine. This specimen consisted of PBMCs from blood, obtained approximately 25 months after vaccination. The CDR3 reads CATSEGAGGLNEQFF. The CDR3 DNA is TGTGCCACCAGTGAGGGGGCAGGGGGCTTAAATGAGCAGTTCTTC.